This TCR beta chain was profiled in a study of blood T cell repertoires in COVID-19. Study as a whole: The United States, Italy and Spain supplied acute and convalescent COVID-19 samples.

The repertoire was sequenced with immunoSEQ multiplex PCR; TCRdb's copy has only in-frame clones and lacks some. Here the sample spans roughly 180,000 clones, roughly four fifths being singletons. The CDR3 length is 15 residues. CDR1 is SNHLY, CDR2 FYNNEI, per germline. V shed 3 bases and J 0 bases; nucleotides not matched to a gene: 1. The chain recombines TRBV2 with TRBJ1-4; 7 nucleotides agree with TRBD1. This clonotype was sampled from a woman aged 35 to 49 with COVID-19, enrolled during active disease. The sequenced sample was peripheral blood. CDR3 bases: TGTGCCAGCAGTGAGGACAGGACAACTAATGAAAAACTGTTTTTT. Translation: CASSEDRTTNEKLFF.